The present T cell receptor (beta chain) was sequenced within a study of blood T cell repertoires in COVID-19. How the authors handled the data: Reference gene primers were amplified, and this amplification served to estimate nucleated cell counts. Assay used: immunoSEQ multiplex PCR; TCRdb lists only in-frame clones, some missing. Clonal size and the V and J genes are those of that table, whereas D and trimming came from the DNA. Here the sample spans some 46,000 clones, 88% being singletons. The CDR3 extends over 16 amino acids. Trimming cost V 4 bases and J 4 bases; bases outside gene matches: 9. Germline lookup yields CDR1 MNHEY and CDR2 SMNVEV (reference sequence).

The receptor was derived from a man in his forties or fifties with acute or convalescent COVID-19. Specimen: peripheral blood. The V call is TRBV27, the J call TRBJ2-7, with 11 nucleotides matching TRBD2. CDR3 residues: CASSSQPGLAAYEQYF. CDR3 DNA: TGTGCCAGCAGTTCACAACCGGGACTAGCGGCGTACGAGCAGTACTTC.